These 8 T cell receptor beta chains share one sample of origin, sequenced in a study of T cell responses to AZD1222 COVID-19 vaccine. The data were produced by immunoSEQ multiplex PCR, yet TCRdb's version contains in-frame clones alone and is incomplete. Of around 79,000 clones detected, about 91% appear once; the ten largest clones hold 15% to 20%. This specimen was peripheral blood, taken on day 0 of AZD1222 vaccination. These receptors were collected from an adult in good health.

The chain uses TRBV7-9 and TRBJ2-5; 10 bases are a match to TRBD2. V gave up 5 bases and J gave up 0 bases; unmatched junction bases: 9. The germline CDR1 and CDR2 sequences are SEHNR and FQNEAQ (reference sequence). This CDR3 has 17 amino acids. The CDR3 spells CASSQPSGLADQETQYF. CDR3 DNA: TGTGCCAGCAGCCAACCCTCCGGACTAGCGGACCAAGAGACCCAGTACTTC.

V is TRBV29-1 and J is TRBJ2-5; 12 bases agree with TRBD2. CDR3 size: 17 residues. The germline gives CDR1 SQVTM, CDR2 ANQGSEA. The V and J ends lost 0 bases and 5 bases, in that order; junction bases with no gene match: 10. The CDR3 here is CSVEDGLAGGPEETQYF. The DNA for the CDR3 is TGCAGCGTTGAAGATGGTCTAGCGGGAGGGCCGGAGGAGACCCAGTACTTC.

J is TRBJ1-1 and V is TRBV4-3, with D maybe TRBD1 (6 bases). V was shortened by 0 bases and J by 3 bases, with 14 bases between the two germline ends. This CDR3 region has 16 residues. Germline V lookup: CDR1 LGHNA, CDR2 YSLEER. The CDR3 loop reads CASSQDLGGEDTEAFF. CDR3 in DNA: TGCGCCAGCAGCCAAGATCTCGGGGGCGAGGACACTGAAGCTTTCTTT.

The V call is TRBV28, the J call TRBJ2-7, with D perhaps matching TRBD1 or TRBD2 (5 bases each). This CDR3 has 11 amino acids. Germline assignment: CDR1 MDHEN and CDR2 SYDVKM. The germline V and J ends were trimmed by 7 bases and 6 bases, with 10 bases remaining between them. The CDR3 coding sequence is TGTGCCAGCACTATTGGGGGCGAGCAGTACTTC. Amino acid sequence: CASTIGGEQYF. Supplemented by reference TRBV28 and TRBJ2-7, the full variable domain reads DVKVTQSSRYLVKRTGEKVFLECVQDMDHENMFWYRQDPGLGLRLIYFSYDVKMKEKGDIPEGYSVSREKKERFSLILESASTNQTSMYLCASTIGGEQYFGPGTRLTVT.

The chain joins TRBV12-3 or TRBV12-4 to TRBJ2-2; no definite D call. The CDR3 sequence is 13 residues long. V dropped 1 base and J dropped 13 bases, with 13 bases sitting between them. The CDR3 spells CASSLGLGVGLFF. CDR3 DNA sequence: TGTGCCAGCAGTTTAGGGTTAGGCGTCGGGCTGTTTTTT.

The chain uses TRBV5-1 and TRBJ2-7; the match to TRBD1 covers 8 bases. The CDR3 consists of 15 residues. The V gene's germline CDR1 is SGHRS and CDR2 YFSETQ. Trimming removed 4 bases from V and 1 base from J; junction bases left unmatched: 7. CDR3 sequence (DNA): TGCGCCAGCAGCCCGAGGGGACAGGAGTCCTACGAGCAGTACTTC. Its translation: CASSPRGQESYEQYF.

The V and J genes are TRBV18 and TRBJ1-5, with D perhaps matching TRBD1 (5 bases). V lost 3 bases and J lost 5, with 8 bases in between. CDR1 and CDR2 from the germline V gene are KGHSH and LQKENI. The CDR3 spans 13 residues. CDR3 region: CASSPDTDQPQHF. The CDR3 DNA reads TGTGCCAGCTCACCGGACACTGATCAGCCCCAGCATTTT.

The J gene is TRBJ2-7, the V gene TRBV21-1; the tabulated D call, TRBD1, remains unverified against the DNA. TRBV21-1 is a listed pseudogene. This CDR3 has 15 amino acids. DNA of the CDR3: TGTGCCAGCAGCCCCGGACAGGGGAAAGCCTACGAGCAGTACTTC. Translation: CASSPGQGKAYEQYF.